This T cell receptor beta chain was sequenced for a study (dated by TCRdb to the mid-2010s). Context from the whole study: The study tested whether tumor-infiltrating Tregs in breast cancer are recruited from blood Tregs or converted in situ from other CD4+ T cell subsets.

V is shortened by 0 bases, J by 5 bases, and the region joining them spans 18 bases. The germline V gene (reference sequence) supplies CDR1 SGHNT and CDR2 YYREEE. The CDR3 covers 16 residues, taking in both the cysteine and the phenylalanine. The read is trimmed to its CDR3 DNA, 48 bases read in frame from base 1. As concerns this clonotype: Its antigen remains undetermined. This may stem from a read error, because a much larger clone lies one nucleotide away.

The Miltenyi Naive CD4+ T Cell Isolation kit was used to purify naive CD4+ T cells, and CD25 microbeads were used to remove Tregs. Tregs, naive and memory CD4+ T cells from tumor, blood and ipsilateral draining lymph nodes of a few breast cancer patients underwent full-length TCR alpha and beta sequencing. Tumor tissue, along with lymph nodes from ipsilateral axillary dissection, was perfused with PBS, minced, and then digested using collagenase I and hyaluronidase. A purity exceeding 90% was confirmed by FACS for the sorted cell populations. The paper's findings and limits, for the study overall: The validation in the larger cohort was limited to a single TCR beta V-J rearrangement instead of whole repertoires. Tumor memory CD4+ T cell TCR gene usage clustered with blood and lymph node memory CD4+ cells and lymph node naive CD4+ cells. Tumor-infiltrating Treg TCR alpha and beta sequences overlapped most with tumor naive CD4+ T cells, then with blood naive CD4+ T cells.

Amplification of full-length TCR variable regions was done by 5' RACE PCR using constant-region reverse primers, and this step was followed by semi-nested PCR with Nested Universal Primer A. The ReliaPrep RNA Cell Miniprep System was used to extract total RNA, which was then reverse transcribed into 5'RACE-ready cDNA with the SMARTer RACE 5'/3' Kit. Multiplex adaptors were used to barcode the full-length TCR alpha and beta libraries, which were then sequenced on an Illumina MiSeq. The source study handled its data this way. For each of nine subset-tissue groups, sequencing data from the five patients were pooled, and the groups were compared by unsupervised clustering of TCR gene usage. Repertoire similarity was calculated with the Morisita-Horn index, weighting shared sequences by their contribution to each repertoire. TCRdb applied fastp at Q25 and MiXCR to the public reads, then kept only in-frame beta chains. Each entry is one CDR3 protein sequence, shown with its most common DNA and genes. These V and J calls originate from TCRdb's pipeline instead of the authors' own analysis. Recorded for this sample are fewer than 25,000 distinct CDR3 sequences; less than 40% of them occurred a single time. The top ten clones comprise 2.2% of the sample.

This TCR came from a female donor with breast cancer. Input material: tumor-infiltrating naive CD4+ T cells sorted from the breast tumor. In light of the paper, this sample's cell subset or site label describes: naive CD4+ T cells, CD4+CD45RA+CD25-. The rearrangement joined TRBV5-4 to TRBJ2-7; the best D guess is TRBD2, with 6 bases matching. The CDR3 is CASSLDGGGVVDEQYF. The nucleotide sequence is given as TGTGCCAGCAGCTTGGACGGCGGAGGGGTGGTGGACGAGCAGTACTTC. Beyond the CDR3, the reference TRBV5-4 and TRBJ2-7 genes provide the residues; the full variable domain reads: ETGVTQSPTHLIKTRGQQVTLRCSSQSGHNTVSWYQQALGQGPQFIFQYYREEENGRGNFPPRFSGLQFPNYSSELNVNALELDDSALYLCASSLDGGGVVDEQYFGPGTRLTVT.